This entry lists 21 T cell receptor beta chains sequenced from one sample in a study of T cells after yellow fever vaccination. MiXCR, run by TCRdb on the 5' RACE reads, gives a single entry per CDR3 protein. This sample carries roughly 190,000 distinct CDR3 sequences, 11% of them seen once, and the ten largest clones take 30% to 45%. The sample here was CD8+ T cells sorted from PBMCs, taken 15 days after the yellow fever booster vaccination. The receptors were gathered from a man aged 18 to 30 who received the YFV17D yellow fever vaccine.

This clonotype was picked up a small number of times. The V and J genes are TRBV11-2 and TRBJ2-3; D possibly corresponds to TRBD1 (6 bases). V lost 4 bases, J lost 1 base, and 18 bases lay in between. CDR1 and CDR2 from the germline V gene are SGHAT and FQNNGV. The CDR3 runs 17 residues. The CDR3 loop reads CASSSRGWGRGTDTQYF. DNA for the CDR3: TGTGCCAGCAGCTCCCGAGGATGGGGGCGCGGCACAGATACGCAGTATTTT.

In this sample, this clonotype turned up a few times. The gene calls are TRBV20-1 and TRBJ1-2; D unresolved. The germline gives CDR1 DFQATT, CDR2 SNEGSKA (reference sequence). This CDR3 spans 14 amino acids. V was shortened by 3 bases and J by 1 base, with 12 bases between the two germline ends. CDR3 nucleotide sequence: TGCAGTGCTAGTCCGGATCAAAGTAACTATGGCTACACCTTC. This sequence encodes CSASPDQSNYGYTF.

This chain links TRBV12-3 or TRBV12-4 with TRBJ2-7; D may correspond to TRBD1 or TRBD2 (6 bases each). CDR3 size: 14 residues. V was trimmed by 3 bases and J by 2 bases, leaving 11 bases between them. CDR3 protein: CASSFGGGTYEQYF. The CDR3 DNA reads TGTGCCAGCAGTTTTGGGGGCGGGACCTACGAGCAGTACTTC.

This clonotype was counted many times. The chain has TRBV19 and TRBJ2-3, with 7 positions matching TRBD1. The CDR3 has 15 amino acids. Trimming cost V 6 bases and J 6 bases; bases outside gene matches: 12. Germline CDR1 reads LNHDA; CDR2 reads SQIVND (reference sequence). Written as DNA, the CDR3 is TGTGCCAGTAGCCCGAGTAGCAGGGGGTCGGATACGCAGTATTTT. Amino acid sequence: CASSPSSRGSDTQYF.

At least ten counts were recorded for this clonotype. The rearrangement uses TRBV12-3 or TRBV12-4 and TRBJ2-3, with 8 bases identical to TRBD2. The CDR3 runs to 14 residues. Trimming at V came to 4 bases and at J to 2 bases, leaving 2 bases not matched to a gene. CDR3 sequence reads: CASSSGGPTDTQYF. The CDR3 nucleotides read TGTGCCAGCAGTTCGGGGGGGCCCACAGATACGCAGTATTTT.

There are a few counts of this clonotype. This chain joins TRBV15 and TRBJ2-3; D gene uncertain. Per germline, CDR1 LNHNV and CDR2 YYDKDF (reference sequence). V was cut by 0 bases and J by 3 bases, with 7 bases left in between. This CDR3 contains 14 residues. CDR3 DNA sequence: TGTGCCACCAGCAGAGATGCAAGAACAGATACGCAGTATTTT. It encodes CATSRDARTDTQYF.

This chain joins TRBV5-8 and TRBJ2-7, with D perhaps matching TRBD2 (5 bases). V was cut by 3 bases and J by 3 bases, with 10 bases left in between. This CDR3 region has 13 residues. Germline V gives CDR1 SGHTS, CDR2 YDEGEE. The CDR3 DNA reads as TGTGCCAGCAGCTCGGAGGACGGCTACGAGCAGTACGTC. It codes for CASSSEDGYEQYV.

The gene calls are TRBV7-9 and TRBJ2-5; weak D call: TRBD2 (6 bases). With 5 bases removed from V and 2 bases from J, the gap between germline ends came to 21 bases. CDR1 is SEHNR and CDR2 is FQNEAQ in the germline V gene (reference sequence). CDR3 size: 17 residues. CDR3 sequence: CASSPPGTHGGQETQYF. The CDR3 coding sequence is TGTGCCAGCAGCCCGCCGGGCACTCACGGAGGGCAAGAGACCCAGTACTTC.

This sequence joins TRBV27 and TRBJ2-3; possibly TRBD1 for D (5 bases). Deletions cut 3 bases from V and 3 bases from J, with 13 bases between. CDR3 length: 15 amino acids. CDR1 MNHEY and CDR2 SMNVEV come from the germline V gene (reference sequence). CDR3: CASSFSQGRTDTQYF. CDR3 bases: TGTGCCAGCAGTTTTTCCCAGGGTCGGACAGATACGCAGTATTTT.

CDR3 region: CATFWQNPRNHFRCQVQYF. DNA for the CDR3: TGTGCCACCTTCTGGCAGAACCCCCGCAACCACTTCCGCTGTCAAGTCCAGTACTTC. This chain connects TRBV7-9 to TRBJ2-5, with D uncertain. The CDR3 loop spans 19 amino acids. V lost 10 bases and J lost 10, with 40 bases in between. Per the germline V gene, CDR1 is SEHNR and CDR2 is FQNEAQ (reference sequence).

In this sample, this clonotype turned up a few times. The genes are TRBV7-9 and TRBJ1-1, with D uncertain. Germline values: CDR1 SEHNR, CDR2 FQNEAQ (reference sequence). Trimming shortened V by 4 bases and J by 7 bases, and 10 bases separated the two germline ends. This CDR3 spans 12 amino acids. In nucleotides, the CDR3 is TGTGCCAGCAGCTCAAGGCTCCTTGAAGCTTTCTTT. It specifies CASSSRLLEAFF.

The rearrangement joins TRBV6-5 to TRBJ1-6; 8 nucleotides align to TRBD1. Germline assignment: CDR1 MNHEY and CDR2 SVGAGI. The J segment lost 11 bases and the V segment lost 5 bases, leaving 11 bases of the junction unmatched. The CDR3 has 15 amino acids. DNA for the CDR3: TGTGCCAGCAGTCCCCTTTCAGGGGGCGCGACACCCCTCCACTTT. Translating gives CASSPLSGGATPLHF.

This clonotype was seen a few times. V gene TRBV3-1 combines with J gene TRBJ2-3; D gene uncertain. Germline assignment: CDR1 LGHDT and CDR2 YNNKEL (reference sequence). Trimming removed 4 bases from V and 2 bases from J, with 13 bases in between. The CDR3 contains 15 residues. The chain's CDR3 is CASSPSGPATDTQYF. The CDR3 region has the DNA TGTGCCAGCAGCCCCTCGGGTCCAGCCACAGATACGCAGTATTTT.

This clonotype was seen more than once but under ten times. This rearrangement joins TRBV7-7 to TRBJ2-4; no firm D call. The CDR3 extends over 15 amino acids. V was trimmed by 5 bases and J by 0 bases, leaving 11 bases between them. Per the germline V gene, CDR1 is SSHAT and CDR2 is FNYEAQ (reference sequence). The CDR3 DNA is TGTGCCAGCAGCCCCTCTGGGGAAGCCAAAAACATTCAGTACTTC. This translates into CASSPSGEAKNIQYF.

This clonotype was recorded at least ten times. The J gene is TRBJ2-2, the V gene TRBV4-3; D uncertain. CDR3 length: 17 amino acids. The V end was cut by 3 bases, the J end by 3 bases, with 17 bases between. Germline CDR1 reads LGHNA; CDR2 reads YSLEER. The chain's CDR3 is CASSQSSGGRDTGELFF. CDR3 bases: TGCGCCAGCAGCCAGTCTAGTGGTGGTAGGGACACCGGGGAGCTGTTTTTT.

V usage is TRBV6-5 and J usage is TRBJ1-4; D may be TRBD1 (6 bases). CDR3 length equals 15 residues. The V and J ends lost 2 bases and 7 bases respectively, with 14 bases between them. CDR1 is MNHEY, CDR2 SVGAGI, per germline. CDR3 amino acids: CASSYRWGPGEKLFF. The CDR3 DNA follows: TGTGCCAGCAGTTACCGATGGGGGCCAGGTGAAAAACTGTTTTTT.

This clonotype has a handful of counts. The rearrangement uses TRBV11-2 and TRBJ2-5; 8 positions agree with TRBD1. Trimming removed 4 bases from V and 4 bases from J; junction bases left unmatched: 11. CDR1 and CDR2 from the germline V gene are SGHAT and FQNNGV. This CDR3 is 16 amino acids long. This CDR3 reads CASSSRQGQEGETQYF. DNA for the CDR3: TGTGCCAGCAGCTCTAGACAGGGACAGGAGGGAGAGACCCAGTACTTC.

This clonotype was counted a few times. The chain uses TRBV6-5 and TRBJ2-7; the D gene is possibly TRBD2 (5 bases). This CDR3 spans 14 amino acids. Germline V gene data show CDR1 as MNHEY and CDR2 as SVGAGI. Trimming took 2 bases from V and 3 from J, leaving 11 bases between them. The CDR3 nucleotides read TGTGCCAGCAGTTACGTTGAGGGCAGCTACGAGCAGTACTTC. Amino acid sequence: CASSYVEGSYEQYF.

This clonotype occurred many times. V and J are TRBV7-9 and TRBJ1-4, with no clear D. The germline gives CDR1 SEHNR, CDR2 FQNEAQ (reference sequence). This CDR3 contains 14 residues. V was pared by 5 bases and J by 7 bases, with 14 bases between. CDR3 protein: CASSPSEDGEKLFF. In DNA, the CDR3 is TGTGCCAGCAGCCCCTCGGAGGACGGTGAAAAACTGTTTTTT.

V and J are TRBV6-5 and TRBJ1-1; 7 positions match TRBD1. With 0 bases clipped from V and 1 base from J, the junction kept 2 bases outside the gene matches. CDR1 MNHEY and CDR2 SVGAGI come from the germline V gene. The CDR3 contains 15 residues. CDR3 nucleotides: TGTGCCAGCAGTTACTCGTCAGGGGGGAACACTGAAGCTTTCTTT. Its protein is CASSYSSGGNTEAFF.

The chain employs TRBV4-1 and TRBJ2-7; D unresolved. CDR1 and CDR2 from the germline V gene are MGHRA and YSYEKL. Between the trimmed V and J ends, which lost 0 bases and 6 bases, there was a span of 12 bases. There are 14 residues in the CDR3. In DNA, the CDR3 is TGCGCCAGCAGCCAAGATCCGATTTGGCGCGAGCAGTACTTC. It translates to CASSQDPIWREQYF.